This T cell receptor (beta chain) was recorded in a study of blood T cell repertoires in COVID-19. Study context: Samples taken during acute and convalescent COVID-19 were collected in the United States, Italy and Spain. T cells, B-cell-depleted T cells, or PBMCs provided the cDNA or gDNA that served as material.

Cohorts were assigned according to the clinical history that participants reported. V shed 3 bases and J shed 8 bases, with 11 bases lying between them. Germline CDR1 reads SGHTA; CDR2 reads FQGNSA. This CDR3 region has 13 residues. Sequencing used immunoSEQ multiplex PCR; TCRdb keeps in-frame clones, though not all of them. The table records around 130,000 clones, around 84% of them present only once. Source material: PBMCs or T cells enriched from blood (not recorded which). The source of this sequence is a man aged 40-55 years with acute COVID-19. The chain links TRBV7-2 to TRBJ1-3, with D unresolved. As DNA, the CDR3 is TGTGCCAGCAGCTTTTCGGAGGGAGACACCATATATTTT. Encoded protein: CASSFSEGDTIYF.